The 3 T cell receptor beta chains reported below all come from one sample, sequenced in a study of technical replicates of blood from a handful of donors. TCRdb's copy holds only in-frame clones and misses some; the assay was immunoSEQ multiplex PCR. The sample has about 66,000 clones, around 97% seen once. Sequenced: T cells isolated from PBMCs. The receptors here all came from a human donor in good health.

V gene TRBV30 combines with J gene TRBJ2-4, with D uncertain. The V end lost 4 bases, the J end lost 6 bases, and 13 bases lay between the germline ends. Germline V gene lookup returns CDR1 GTSNPN and CDR2 SVGIG (reference sequence). The CDR3 loop spans 13 amino acids. The CDR3 loop is CAWTEANTNIQYF. In nucleotides, the CDR3 is TGTGCCTGGACCGAAGCGAACACAAACATTCAGTACTTC. Using reference TRBV30 and TRBJ2-4 for the parts outside the CDR3, the full variable domain is SQTIHQWPATLVQPVGSPLSLECTVEGTSNPNLYWYRQAAGRGLQLLFYSVGIGQISSEVPQNLSASRPQDRQFILSSKKLLLSDSGFYLCAWTEANTNIQYFGAGTRLSVL.

The V call is TRBV9, the J call TRBJ1-2, with 8 nucleotides matching TRBD1. Trimming at V came to 4 bases and at J to 0 bases, leaving 5 bases not matched to a gene. This CDR3 has 15 residues. CDR1 and CDR2 (germline): SGDLS, YYNGEE. In nucleotides, the CDR3 is TGTGCCAGCAGCTCCGGACAGGGTCCTAACTATGGCTACACCTTC. Translating gives CASSSGQGPNYGYTF.

The chain links TRBV29-1 to TRBJ2-7, with a possible D match to TRBD2 (5 bases). V gave up 3 bases and J gave up 0 bases, with 9 bases separating them. This CDR3 has 13 amino acids. The germline V gene has CDR1 SQVTM and CDR2 ANQGSEA. The CDR3 nucleotides are TGCAGCGTTGAGAGGGTCGGCTCCTACGAGCAGTACTTC. Its translation: CSVERVGSYEQYF.